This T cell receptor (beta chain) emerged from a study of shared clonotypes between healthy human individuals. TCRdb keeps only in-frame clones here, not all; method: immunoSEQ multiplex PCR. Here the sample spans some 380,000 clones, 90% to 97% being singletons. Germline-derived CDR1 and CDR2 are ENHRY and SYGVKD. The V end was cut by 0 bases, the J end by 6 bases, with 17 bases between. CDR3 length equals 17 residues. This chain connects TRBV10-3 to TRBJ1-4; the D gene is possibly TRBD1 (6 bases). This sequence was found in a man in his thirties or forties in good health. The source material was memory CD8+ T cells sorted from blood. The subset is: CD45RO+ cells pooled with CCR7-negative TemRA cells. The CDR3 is CAISESVYRTGYEKLFF. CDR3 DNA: TGTGCCATCAGTGAGTCGGTTTATCGAACAGGGTATGAAAAACTGTTTTTT.